This T cell receptor (beta chain) was sequenced during a study of T cells in Graves' hyperthyroidism and ophthalmopathy. Study-wide results and caveats: Appearing also in blood were most of the thyroid clonotypes expanded above 0.001.

V lost 1 base, J lost 6 bases, and 8 bases stayed unmatched. The CDR3 has 15 amino acids. Researchers amplified the TCR beta CDR3 regions from RNA transcripts. The HTBI primer set served for first-round RT-PCR of the TCR CDR3. TCRdb called the multiplex PCR reads again in MiXCR, with one record for every CDR3 protein. The table has hundreds of thousands of distinct CDR3 sequences, less than 15% seen once. A few counts support this clonotype. Its antigen is undetermined. Sequences were obtained from blood. The chain has TRBV12-3 or TRBV12-4 and TRBJ1-2, with 7 bases lining up with TRBD1. This sequence was found in a woman younger than 30 with Graves' hyperthyroidism. CDR3 residues: CASSLGGQSSNGYTF. DNA of the CDR3: TGTGCCAGCAGTTTAGGGGGACAGTCGAGTAATGGCTACACCTTC.